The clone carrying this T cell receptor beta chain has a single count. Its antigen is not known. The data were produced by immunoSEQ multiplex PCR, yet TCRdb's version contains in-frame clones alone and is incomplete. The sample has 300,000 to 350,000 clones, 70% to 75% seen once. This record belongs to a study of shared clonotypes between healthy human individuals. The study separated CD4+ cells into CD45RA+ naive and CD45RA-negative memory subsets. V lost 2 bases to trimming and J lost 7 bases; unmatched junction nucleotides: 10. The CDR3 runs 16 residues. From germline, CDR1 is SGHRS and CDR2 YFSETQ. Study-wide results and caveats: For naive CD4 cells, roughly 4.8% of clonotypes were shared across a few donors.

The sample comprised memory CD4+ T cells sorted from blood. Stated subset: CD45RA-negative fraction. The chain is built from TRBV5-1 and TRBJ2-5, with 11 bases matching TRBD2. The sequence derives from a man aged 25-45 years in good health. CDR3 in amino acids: CASSFRLAGMGPTQYF. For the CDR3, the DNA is TGCGCCAGCAGCTTTAGACTAGCGGGAATGGGGCCGACCCAGTACTTC.